The 16 T cell receptor beta chains reported below all come from one sample, sequenced in a study of regulatory T cells in long-lasting Graves disease. For TCR beta, libraries came from iRepertoire HTBI primers and Arm-PCR of CDR3 regions. In TCRdb, the multiplex PCR reads were re-called with MiXCR into one record per CDR3 protein. The data contain 250,000 or so distinct CDR3 sequences, around 19% of them seen just once; the ten biggest clones take up around 13%. Time point indicated: newly diagnosed GD, antithyroid drugs for less than 3 months. RNA isolated from PBMCs was used to make the TCR library. The same specimen was also included in a second study, on T cells in Graves' hyperthyroidism and ophthalmopathy.

The specimen was peripheral blood mononuclear cells (PBMCs), collected at new diagnosis, from a patient treated with antithyroid drugs. The origin of the receptors is a woman aged 25-40 years with Graves disease.

This clonotype showed up many times. V usage is TRBV5-1 and J usage is TRBJ2-3; weak D call: TRBD2 (5 bases). This CDR3 has 17 amino acids. From germline, CDR1 is SGHRS and CDR2 YFSETQ. Trimming left V 5 bases short and J 4 bases short, with 23 bases between. This chain's CDR3 is CASRTQLGSSAADTQYF. The CDR3 DNA follows: TGCGCCAGCAGAACCCAACTAGGGAGCTCCGCGGCAGATACGCAGTATTTT.

This clonotype has at least ten counts. The rearrangement joins TRBV14 to TRBJ1-4; D is perhaps TRBD1 (5 bases). The V gene lost 7 bases and the J gene lost 6 bases, with 12 bases spanning the gap. The CDR3 extends over 13 amino acids. The V gene's germline CDR1 is SGHDN and CDR2 FVKESK. CDR3 bases: TGTGCCAGCAACAAAGGAGGGGATGAAAAACTGTTTTTT. It yields the protein CASNKGGDEKLFF.

This clonotype was detected ten times or more. This CDR3 reads CASSLLAPGQGYNEQFF. CDR3 nucleotide sequence: TGTGCCAGCAGCTTATTAGCCCCAGGACAGGGCTACAATGAGCAGTTCTTC. This rearrangement joins TRBV7-3 to TRBJ2-1, with 8 bases fitting TRBD1. The junction had 9 bases not matched to a gene; V was cut back by 2 bases and J by 3 bases. CDR1 is SGHTA, CDR2 FQGTGA, per germline. This CDR3 has 17 residues.

The rearrangement uses TRBV2 and TRBJ1-5; 9 bases fit TRBD1. V dropped 10 bases and J dropped 6; count of bases not matched to a gene: 19. Germline CDR1 is SNHLY and CDR2 is FYNNEI. The CDR3 loop spans 17 amino acids. The CDR3 here is CANGSGGGQGGGQPQHF. CDR3 DNA: TGTGCCAACGGAAGCGGGGGGGGACAGGGAGGTGGTCAGCCCCAGCATTTT.

Comments on this clonotype: Only one base separates this from a far larger clonotype, so it likely reflects a read error. In this CDR3 the conserved last residue, phenylalanine or tryptophan, is missing, so a read error is likely. The gene calls are TRBV13 and TRBJ1-2; D remains ambiguous. V dropped 6 bases and J dropped 4 bases, with 15 bases sitting between them. CDR1 PRHDT and CDR2 FYEKMQ come from the germline V gene (reference sequence). There are 14 residues in the CDR3. CDR3 protein: CASSDVGVGYGYTS. As DNA, the CDR3 is TGTGCCAGCAGTGATGTGGGTGTTGGCTATGGCTACACCTCC.

The V call is TRBV24-1, the J call TRBJ2-3; possibly TRBD1 or TRBD2 for D (6 bases each). V lost 9 bases and J lost 0, with 12 bases in between. Germline CDR1 reads KGHDR; CDR2 reads SFDVKD. The CDR3 covers 14 residues. The CDR3 nucleotides are TGTGCCACCGCAACGGGGGCCAGCACAGATACGCAGTATTTT. Protein product: CATATGASTDTQYF.

This clonotype was seen at least ten times. The rearrangement joins TRBV4-1 to TRBJ1-6, with a tentative D call TRBD1 (6 bases). The CDR3 covers 17 residues. V was trimmed by 4 bases and J by 6 bases, leaving 19 bases between them. Germline V gene lookup returns CDR1 MGHRA and CDR2 YSYEKL. CDR3 protein: CASSPNRQVGVNSPLHF. The CDR3, as DNA: TGCGCCAGCAGCCCAAACCGACAGGTCGGGGTTAATTCACCCCTCCACTTT.

In regard to this clonotype: A much larger clone lies one base from this, so it may be a read error. V gene TRBV6-2 or TRBV6-3 combines with J gene TRBJ1-2; 7 positions agree with TRBD1. Per germline, CDR1 MNHEY and CDR2 SVGEGT. V lost 6 bases, J lost 2 bases, and 3 bases stayed unmatched. CDR3 length: 13 amino acids. DNA for the CDR3: TGTGCCAGCAGGACGACAGGGAACTATGGCTACACCTTC. It translates to CASRTTGNYGYTF.

This clonotype was seen ten or more times. The rearrangement links TRBV3-1 to TRBJ2-7; either TRBD1 or TRBD2 may fit D (6 bases each). V was clipped by 5 bases and J by 2 bases, with 13 bases between them. Germline loops: CDR1 LGHDT, CDR2 YNNKEL (reference sequence). The CDR3 extends over 14 amino acids. CDR3 coding DNA: TGTGCCAGCAGCTACGAGGGGGGTACCTACGAGCAGTACTTC. This sequence encodes CASSYEGGTYEQYF.

This clonotype was seen ten or more times. The genes are TRBV11-2 and TRBJ1-5; possibly TRBD1 for D (5 bases). The CDR3 spans 15 residues. The V and J ends lost 3 bases and 4 bases respectively, with 13 bases between them. Germline loops: CDR1 SGHAT, CDR2 FQNNGV. In DNA, the CDR3 is TGTGCCAGCAGCTTGGGGGGGGGGTGGAATCAGCCCCAGCATTTT. Encoded protein: CASSLGGGWNQPQHF.

In its sample, this clonotype was seen many times. The chain employs TRBV6-1 and TRBJ2-7; TRBD1 matches 8 bases. Germline CDR1 MNHNS, CDR2 SASEGT. The V segment lost 1 base and the J segment 11 bases; nucleotides outside the gene matches: 1. CDR3 length: 11 amino acids. The CDR3 coding sequence is TGTGCCAGCAGTGAAGGGACAGGGAAGTACTTC. This encodes CASSEGTGKYF.

This clonotype has ten or more counts. The chain is built from TRBV12-3 or TRBV12-4 and TRBJ2-2, with 7 positions matching TRBD2. CDR3 length: 13 residues. The V and J ends lost 7 bases and 7 bases, in that order; junction bases with no gene match: 6. The CDR3, as DNA: TGTGCCAGCACACGGGGGGTAGGCGGGGAGCTGTTTTTT. Encoded protein: CASTRGVGGELFF.

In its sample, this clonotype was seen a few times. The V and J genes are TRBV7-9 and TRBJ2-1; 9 bases map to TRBD1. The CDR3 covers 15 residues. The germline CDR1 and CDR2 sequences are SEHNR and FQNEAQ (reference sequence). Unmatched junction bases numbered 7, after V lost 5 bases and J lost 5 bases. The CDR3 is CASSIRTGVNNEQFF. In nucleotides, the CDR3 is TGTGCCAGCAGCATAAGGACAGGGGTCAACAATGAGCAGTTCTTC.

This clonotype was seen ten or more times. The V gene is TRBV5-1, the J gene TRBJ2-7, with 8 bases matching TRBD1. The CDR3 runs to 13 residues. Trimming removed 1 base from V and 5 bases from J; junction bases left unmatched: 2. The germline V gene encodes CDR1 SGHRS and CDR2 YFSETQ. CDR3 DNA: TGCGCCAGCAGCTTGAACAGGGGGGACGAGCAGTACTTC. Protein sequence: CASSLNRGDEQYF.

The chain recombines TRBV29-1 with TRBJ2-4, with unresolved D. Germline CDR1 and CDR2: SQVTM and ANQGSEA. V was clipped by 7 bases and J by 1 base, with 8 bases between them. This CDR3 has 12 amino acids. The CDR3 DNA reads as TGCAGCGCGACACGCGCCAAAAACATTCAGTACTTC. The encoded protein is CSATRAKNIQYF.

This clonotype was counted at least ten times. The chain couples TRBV20-1 to TRBJ2-5; D not resolved. Germline CDR1 reads DFQATT; CDR2 reads SNEGSKA (reference sequence). Between the trimmed V and J ends, which lost 5 bases and 5 bases, there was a span of 6 bases. CDR3 length equals 10 residues. CDR3 in amino acids: CSASQETQYF. The CDR3 DNA is TGCAGTGCTTCCCAGGAGACCCAGTACTTC.